This TCR beta chain was sequenced during a study of blood T cell repertoires in COVID-19 (TCRdb year 2020). Looking at the study overall: The collaborator samples originated in the United States, Italy and Spain and spanned the acute and convalescent phases of COVID-19. The material from the prospective study consisted of cDNA or gDNA derived from T cells, B-cell-depleted T cells, or PBMCs. Subjects who had been exposed to COVID-19, were actively infected with it, or had recovered from it provided the deeply sampled blood TCRbeta repertoires that made up the dataset. The repertoires were made available in a free public database intended to serve as a resource for research on the immune response to SARS-CoV-2. Samples were obtained from the ongoing ImmuneRACE study (first 160 participants) and from 1,254 subjects provided by 6 global collaborators. Nearly every sample came with metadata listing a de-identified subject ID, COVID-19 status, age in years and sex. Where HLA class I and class II types were available, the types were taken from metadata supplied by the sample provider, not from assay-based typing. Results and caveats for the whole study, not just this receptor: The quantity of clinical and demographic metadata differed by source and by participant and was supplied without curation.

CDR3 length: 15 amino acids, cysteine to phenylalanine. The sequence is cut down to CDR3 DNA, 45 bases in frame from base 1. The CDR1 and CDR2 encoded by the germline V gene are SGHTA and FQGTGA. The V end loses 2 bases and the J end loses 9 bases, and a stretch of 17 bases separates them. The collaborating institutions used their own protocols to collect whole blood in K2EDTA tubes. Collaborator samples were shipped for TCRbeta analysis as frozen whole blood, isolated PBMCs, or DNA extracted from either sample type. In regard to this clone: The specificity of this receptor is unknown. No quality values exist for individual bases; no much larger clone is one base distant.

TCRbeta CDR3 regions were amplified from genomic DNA by means of the immunoSEQ Assay, a bias-controlled multiplex PCR. The paper's data handling went like this. The number of nucleated cells in each sample was estimated from the amplification of reference gene primers within the assay. Sequence reads were collapsed and filtered to measure the absolute abundance of every unique TCRbeta CDR3 rearrangement. For each sample, productive Simpson clonality was calculated as the square root of Simpson's diversity index across productive rearrangements. The immuneACCESS repertoire file appears here via TCRdb, limited to in-frame rearrangements. These files lack a portion of the clones; in checked studies, under half of the deficit traces to unresolved V genes, and the cause of the others is not known. The V and J calls and clone size were taken over from that table, and D and trimming were inferred from the DNA. Within this sample are some 100,000 clones, with 70% to 90% of them counted one time only. More than 5.5% of the sample is taken by the ten largest.

This chain is built from TRBV7-3 and TRBJ2-1, and possibly TRBD1, on 6 matching bases. The sequenced sample was peripheral blood. The sequence was collected from a woman aged 55 to 70 with acute or convalescent COVID-19. The CDR3: CASSLQGHPRVEQFF. The nucleotide sequence reads TGTGCCAGCAGCTTACAGGGACACCCTAGGGTTGAGCAGTTCTTC.